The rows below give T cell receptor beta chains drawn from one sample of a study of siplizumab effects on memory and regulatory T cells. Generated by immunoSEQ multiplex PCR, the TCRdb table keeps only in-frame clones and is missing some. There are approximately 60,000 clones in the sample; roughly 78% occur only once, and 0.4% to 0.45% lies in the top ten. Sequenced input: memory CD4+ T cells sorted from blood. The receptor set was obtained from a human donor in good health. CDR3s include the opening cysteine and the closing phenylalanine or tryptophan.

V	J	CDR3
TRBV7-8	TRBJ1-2	CASSSDRGGAYGYTF
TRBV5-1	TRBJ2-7	CTQQQAGGFRAYEQYF
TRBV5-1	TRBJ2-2	CASSDPATGNGELFF
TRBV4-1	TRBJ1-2	CASSHRGDGYTF
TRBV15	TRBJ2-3	CATSRADLGSTDTQYF
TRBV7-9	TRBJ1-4	CASVPQGNEKLFF
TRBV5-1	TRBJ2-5	CASSTAGALYQETQYF
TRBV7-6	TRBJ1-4	CASSLEGKVYEKLFF
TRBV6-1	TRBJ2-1	CASRKSQEQFF
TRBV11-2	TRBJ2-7	CASSLTSGVHGQYF
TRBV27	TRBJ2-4	CASSLSALLVTGTGYTFQYF
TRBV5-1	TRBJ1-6	CASSLGQPGGSPLHF
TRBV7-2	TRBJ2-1	CASSRTSGGAWEQFF
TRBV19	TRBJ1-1	CASMGLRGKSEAFF
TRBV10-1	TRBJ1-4	CASRGNGQKAFNEKLFF
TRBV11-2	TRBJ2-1	CASSLGHGNEQFF
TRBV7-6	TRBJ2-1	CASSKLAGMYNEQFF
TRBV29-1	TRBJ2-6	CSVERAGANVLTF
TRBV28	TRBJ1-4	CASSTTRGHTF